This T cell receptor (beta chain) was captured in a study of blood T cell repertoires in COVID-19. Background on the study: PBMCs, B-cell-depleted T cells, or T cells provided the cDNA or gDNA that made up the material.

This clone was seen a few times. CDR1 is SGHAT, CDR2 FQNNGV, per germline. The CDR3 extends over 16 amino acids. J gave up 4 bases and V 5 bases, and 10 bases lay outside the gene matches. Clones were sequenced by immunoSEQ multiplex PCR, and TCRdb holds only the in-frame ones, with some missing. The sample lists over 60,000 clones; approximately 88% were seen once. The chain uses TRBV11-2 and TRBJ1-3; 8 bases match TRBD1. The sequenced sample was peripheral blood. This sequence originates from a human donor in a cohort sampled during active COVID-19. The CDR3 region is CASSNRQGLGGNTIYF. The CDR3 DNA reads TGTGCCAGCAGCAACAGACAGGGGCTAGGAGGAAACACCATATATTTT.